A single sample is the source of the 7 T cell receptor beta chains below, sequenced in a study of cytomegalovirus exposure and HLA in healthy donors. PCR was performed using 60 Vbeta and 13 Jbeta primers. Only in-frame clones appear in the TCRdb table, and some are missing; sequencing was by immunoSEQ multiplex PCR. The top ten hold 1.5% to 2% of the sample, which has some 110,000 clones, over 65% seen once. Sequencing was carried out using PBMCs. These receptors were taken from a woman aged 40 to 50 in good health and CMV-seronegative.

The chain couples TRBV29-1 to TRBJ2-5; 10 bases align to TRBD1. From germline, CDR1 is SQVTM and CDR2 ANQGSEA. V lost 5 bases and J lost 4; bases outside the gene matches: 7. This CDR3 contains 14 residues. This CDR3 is CSVRPGTGVETQYF. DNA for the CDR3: TGCAGCGTTCGTCCCGGGACAGGGGTAGAGACCCAGTACTTC.

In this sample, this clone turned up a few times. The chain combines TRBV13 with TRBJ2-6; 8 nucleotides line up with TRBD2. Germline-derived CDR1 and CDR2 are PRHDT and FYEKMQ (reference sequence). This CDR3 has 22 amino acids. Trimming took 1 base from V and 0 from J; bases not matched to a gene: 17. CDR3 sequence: CASSLELGWASGPSSGANVLTF. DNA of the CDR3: TGTGCCAGCAGCTTAGAGCTAGGTTGGGCTAGCGGGCCCAGCTCTGGGGCCAACGTCCTGACTTTC.

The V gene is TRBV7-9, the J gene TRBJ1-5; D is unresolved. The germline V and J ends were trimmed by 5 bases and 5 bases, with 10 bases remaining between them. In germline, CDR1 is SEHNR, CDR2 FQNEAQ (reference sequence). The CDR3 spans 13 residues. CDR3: CASSRGEYQPQHF. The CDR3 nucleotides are TGTGCCAGCAGCCGCGGCGAATATCAGCCCCAGCATTTT.

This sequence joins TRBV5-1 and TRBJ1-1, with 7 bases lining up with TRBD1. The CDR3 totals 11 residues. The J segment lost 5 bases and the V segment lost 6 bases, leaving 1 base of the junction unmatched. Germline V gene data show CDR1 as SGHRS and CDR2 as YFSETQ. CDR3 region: CASNRGTEAFF. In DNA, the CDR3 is TGCGCCAGCAACAGGGGTACTGAAGCTTTCTTT.

The CDR3 region is CASSVDGTVSGNTIYF. The CDR3 DNA reads as TGTGCCAGCAGCGTAGACGGGACAGTCTCTGGAAACACCATATATTTT. The chain carries TRBV9 and TRBJ1-3; 7 bases align to TRBD1. CDR3 length equals 16 residues. Germline-derived CDR1 and CDR2 are SGDLS and YYNGEE. Trimming cost V 0 bases and J 0 bases; bases outside gene matches: 3. Together with reference TRBV9 and TRBJ1-3, the CDR3 gives the full variable domain: DSGVTQTPKHLITATGQRVTLRCSPRSGDLSVYWYQQSLDQGLQFLIQYYNGEERAKGNILERFSAQQFPDLHSELNLSSLELGDSALYFCASSVDGTVSGNTIYFGEGSWLTVV.

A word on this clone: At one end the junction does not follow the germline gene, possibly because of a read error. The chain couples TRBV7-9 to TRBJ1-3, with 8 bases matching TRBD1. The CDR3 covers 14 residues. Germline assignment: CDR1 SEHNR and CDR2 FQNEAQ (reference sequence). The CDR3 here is CSSNRGNSGNTIYF. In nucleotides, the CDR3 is TGTTCCAGTAACAGGGGGAACTCTGGAAACACCATATATTTT.

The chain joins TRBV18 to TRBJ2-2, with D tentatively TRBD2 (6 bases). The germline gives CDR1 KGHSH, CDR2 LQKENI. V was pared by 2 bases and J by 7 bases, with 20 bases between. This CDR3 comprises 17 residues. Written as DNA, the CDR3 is TGTGCCAGCTCACCAGTACGGGAGCGAACTCTTTTCGGGGAGCTGTTTTTT. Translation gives CASSPVRERTLFGELFF.